These 2 T cell receptor beta chains were all obtained from the same sample, sequenced in a study of cytomegalovirus exposure and HLA in healthy donors. Method: immunoSEQ multiplex PCR; TCRdb's copy keeps in-frame clones and lacks some. The sample includes tens of thousands of clones, 80% to 95% seen only once; the top ten take less than 4%. The specimen sequenced was PBMCs. Receptor source: a woman in her thirties in good health and CMV-seronegative.

This chain links TRBV7-9 with TRBJ1-1; D is unresolved. Germline values: CDR1 SEHNR, CDR2 FQNEAQ (reference sequence). This CDR3 has 18 amino acids. V lost 2 bases to trimming and J lost 1 base, with 20 bases between them. This CDR3 reads CASSLKGGSAITNTEAFF. The CDR3 DNA is TGTGCCAGCAGCTTAAAGGGAGGGTCCGCGATTACGAACACTGAAGCTTTCTTT. The full variable domain, rest sourced from reference TRBV7-9 and TRBJ1-1, is DTGVSQNPRHKITKRGQNVTFRCDPISEHNRLYWYRQTLGQGPEFLTYFQNEAQLEKSRLLSDRFSAERPKGSFSTLEIQRTEQGDSAMYLCASSLKGGSAITNTEAFFGQGTRLTVV.

This clone was observed once. CDR3 coding DNA: TGTGCCAGCAGCTTTGGACAGGGAGGCAATCAGCCCCAGCATTTT. It translates to CASSFGQGGNQPQHF. The chain links TRBV7-6 to TRBJ1-5; 8 bases map to TRBD1. The junction had 3 bases not matched to a gene; V was cut back by 3 bases and J by 2 bases. This CDR3 region has 15 residues. From germline, CDR1 is SGHVS and CDR2 FNYEAQ.